A selection of T cell receptor beta chains follows, all from one sample in a study of T cell responses to AZD1222 COVID-19 vaccine. Repertoires were generated with immunoSEQ multiplex PCR, while TCRdb's copy carries only in-frame clones and drops some. The sample lists over 150,000 clones; approximately 86% were seen once. The sample here was peripheral blood, taken on day 0 of AZD1222 vaccination. These receptor sequences come from an adult in good health. The CDR3 runs from the conserved cysteine through the conserved F or W. Fields, in order: V gene, CDR3 length, J gene, D gene, clone size, CDR3 protein, CDR3 DNA. A D gene is named only where the DNA matches it firmly. Expanded clones are given a class, and other clones once, few, many or no size at all.

TRBV2,15,TRBJ1-2,-,-,CASSVEGSVNYGYTF,TGTGCCAGCAGTGTCGAAGGGTCAGTTAACTATGGCTACACCTTC
TRBV2,15,TRBJ1-6,-,-,CASSELESGHSPLHF,TGTGCCAGCAGTGAACTCGAGTCGGGTCATTCACCCCTCCACTTT
TRBV28,15,TRBJ2-1,-,-,CASSLDRDFYNEQFF,TGTGCCAGCAGTTTGGACCGGGACTTCTACAATGAGCAGTTCTTC
TRBV5-1,15,TRBJ2-1,-,-,CASTLQGWGYNEQFF,TGCGCCAGCACCTTACAGGGTTGGGGCTACAATGAGCAGTTCTTC
TRBV29-1,15,TRBJ2-7,TRBD1,-,CSVGQGTGRPYEQYF,TGCAGCGTTGGACAAGGGACAGGGCGCCCCTACGAGCAGTACTTC
TRBV10-1,13,TRBJ1-4,-,-,CASSAGGPEKLFF,TGCGCCAGCAGTGCTGGGGGCCCGGAAAAACTGTTTTTT
TRBV27,14,TRBJ2-2,TRBD2,-,CASSSGGSTGELFF,TGTGCCAGCAGTTCGGGGGGTTCCACCGGGGAGCTGTTTTTT
TRBV30,14,TRBJ1-5,-,-,CAWSGGVNNQPQHF,TGTGCCTGGAGCGGGGGGGTTAACAATCAGCCCCAGCATTTT
TRBV6-5,10,TRBJ1-2,-,-,CASGERRYTF,TGTGCCAGCGGAGAAAGGCGCTACACCTTC
TRBV28,15,TRBJ1-3,-,-,CASSLDYRAGNTIYF,TGTGCCAGCAGTTTAGACTACAGGGCGGGAAACACCATATATTTT
TRBV12-3/TRBV12-4,13,TRBJ1-6,-,-,CASLDSSGSPLHF,TGTGCCAGCCTAGACAGTTCGGGATCACCCCTCCACTTT
TRBV28,14,TRBJ2-7,-,-,CASIAPGVTYEQYF,TGTGCCAGCATTGCCCCGGGAGTAACCTACGAGCAGTACTTC
TRBV6-2/TRBV6-3,14,TRBJ2-1,-,once,CASSPSNKGNEQFF,TGTGCCAGCAGCCCTTCGAACAAGGGGAATGAGCAGTTCTTC
TRBV24-1,15,TRBJ2-1,-,-,CATSDLSGGFNEQFF,TGTGCCACCAGTGATTTATCCGGGGGCTTCAATGAGCAGTTCTTC
TRBV3-1/TRBV3-2,14,TRBJ2-2,-,-,CASSQEVSTGELFF,TGTGCCAGCAGCCAAGAAGTATCGACCGGGGAGCTGTTTTTT
TRBV10-2,14,TRBJ2-1,TRBD2,-,CASVGLATYNEQFF,TGCGCCAGCGTCGGACTAGCGACCTACAATGAGCAGTTCTTC
TRBV27,16,TRBJ2-5,TRBD1,-,CASSLSLTGAAETQYF,TGTGCCAGCAGTTTATCGTTGACAGGGGCCGCCGAGACCCAGTACTTC
TRBV4-3,14,TRBJ1-2,TRBD1,-,CASSPLGQASGGTF,TGCGCCAGCAGCCCCTTGGGACAGGCCTCGGGAGGTACCTTC
TRBV5-1,14,TRBJ2-3,-,-,CASGRRQETDTQYF,TGCGCCAGCGGACGCCGGCAGGAGACAGATACGCAGTATTTT
TRBV27,14,TRBJ1-1,-,-,CASSLPGQNTEAFF,TGTGCCAGCAGTTTACCGGGACAGAACACTGAAGCTTTCTTT
TRBV28,15,TRBJ1-2,-,-,CASSGTRVLGYGYTF,TGTGCCAGCAGTGGAACCAGGGTCTTGGGCTATGGCTACACCTTC
TRBV7-2,14,TRBJ2-7,-,-,CASSLLGRVYEQYF,TGTGCCAGCAGCCTCCTGGGGCGCGTCTACGAGCAGTACTTC
TRBV27,14,TRBJ2-3,TRBD2,-,CASSGLAGTDTQYF,TGTGCCAGCAGTGGTCTAGCGGGGACAGATACGCAGTATTTT
TRBV9,13,TRBJ2-1,-,-,CASSVVNDNEQFF,TGTGCCAGCAGCGTAGTCAACGACAATGAGCAGTTCTTC
TRBV10-2,12,TRBJ1-2,-,few,CASSRDDYGYTF,TGCGCCAGCAGTAGGGATGACTATGGCTACACCTTC
TRBV21-1,16,TRBJ1-3,-,-,CASSKDGTASGNTIYF,TGTGCCAGCAGCAAAGATGGGACAGCCTCTGGAAACACCATATATTTT
TRBV3-1/TRBV3-2,15,TRBJ2-5,TRBD1,few,CASSLSTGYSKTQYF,TGTGCCAGCAGCCTCTCGACAGGGTACTCAAAGACCCAGTACTTC
TRBV9,15,TRBJ2-7,-,-,CASSAKDNFIYEQYF,TGTGCCAGCAGCGCTAAGGACAATTTCATCTACGAGCAGTACTTC
TRBV5-1,15,TRBJ1-2,TRBD1,-,CASSTLTGGVNGYTF,TGCGCCAGCAGCACGCTTACAGGGGGCGTGAATGGCTACACCTTC
TRBV28,17,TRBJ2-7,TRBD2,-,CASSFAGLAGPTYEQYF,TGTGCCAGCAGTTTTGCAGGGCTAGCGGGCCCCACCTACGAGCAGTACTTC
TRBV19,16,TRBJ1-5,-,-,CASSFAWGYSNQPQHF,TGTGCCAGTAGTTTCGCATGGGGGTATAGCAATCAGCCCCAGCATTTT
TRBV27,14,TRBJ1-2,-,-,CASSLSGPPHGYTF,TGTGCCAGCAGTTTATCAGGGCCTCCCCATGGCTACACCTTC
TRBV2,13,TRBJ1-2,-,-,CASSPGRTYGYTF,TGTGCCAGCAGCCCGGGACGGACCTATGGCTACACCTTC